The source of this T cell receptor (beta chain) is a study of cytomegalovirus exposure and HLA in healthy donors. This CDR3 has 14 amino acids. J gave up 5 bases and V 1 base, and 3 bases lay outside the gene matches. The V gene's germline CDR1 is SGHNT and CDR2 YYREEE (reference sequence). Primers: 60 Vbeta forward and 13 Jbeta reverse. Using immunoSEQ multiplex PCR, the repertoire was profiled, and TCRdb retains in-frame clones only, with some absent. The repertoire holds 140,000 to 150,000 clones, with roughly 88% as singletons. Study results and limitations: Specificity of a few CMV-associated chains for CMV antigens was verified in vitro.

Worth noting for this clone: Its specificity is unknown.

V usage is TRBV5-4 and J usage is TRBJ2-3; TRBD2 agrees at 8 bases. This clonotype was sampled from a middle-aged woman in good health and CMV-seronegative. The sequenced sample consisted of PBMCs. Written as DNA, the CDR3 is TGTGCCAGCAGCTTGCAGCTAGCGGGAGATACGCAGTATTTT. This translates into CASSLQLAGDTQYF.